This section outlines one T cell receptor beta chain sequence together with its context. Its target is not known. The sample belongs to a study of T cell responses to AZD1222 COVID-19 vaccine. About the research overall: Pooling was applied to second doses at about 4 or about 12 weeks. General observations from the study: The sample set comprised mostly white British donors with more females, and clonal diversity was possibly underestimated.

TCRdb's table, derived via immunoSEQ multiplex PCR, lists solely in-frame clones and lacks some. The sample shows around 140,000 clones, around 86% of them seen only once. The CDR3 covers 13 residues. Trimming removed 9 bases at V and 1 base at J, with 10 bases between. Germline V gene lookup returns CDR1 KGHDR and CDR2 SFDVKD. The clonotype comes from an adult in good health. This chain links TRBV24-1 with TRBJ2-3, with D possibly matching TRBD1 (6 bases). Sequencing used peripheral blood, obtained on day 0 of AZD1222 vaccination. The CDR3, as DNA: TGTGCCACCTCCAGGGGAGGCACAGATACGCAGTATTTT. It codes for CATSRGGTDTQYF.